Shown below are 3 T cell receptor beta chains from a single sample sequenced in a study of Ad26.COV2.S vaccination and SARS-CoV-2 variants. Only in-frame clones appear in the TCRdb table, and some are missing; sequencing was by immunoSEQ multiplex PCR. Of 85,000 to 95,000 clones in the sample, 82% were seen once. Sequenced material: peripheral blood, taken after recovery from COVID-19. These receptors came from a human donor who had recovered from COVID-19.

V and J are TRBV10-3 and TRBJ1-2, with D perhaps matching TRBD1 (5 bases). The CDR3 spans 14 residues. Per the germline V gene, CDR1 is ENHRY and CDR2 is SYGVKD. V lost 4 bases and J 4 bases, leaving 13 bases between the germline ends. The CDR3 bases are TGTGCCATCAGTGTGGAGGGTAGGGGCTATGGCTACACCTTC. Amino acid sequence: CAISVEGRGYGYTF.

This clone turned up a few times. CDR3 bases: TGCGCCAGCAGCCAAGGCAGGTTTCTGCGGGAGGGCCGTTATGAGCAGTTCTTC. Residues: CASSQGRFLREGRYEQFF. The chain joins TRBV4-1 to TRBJ2-1; TRBD2 agrees at 9 bases. Germline loops: CDR1 MGHRA, CDR2 YSYEKL. The V gene end was trimmed by 1 base and the J gene end by 8 bases; junction bases not matched to a gene: 15. The CDR3 covers 18 residues.

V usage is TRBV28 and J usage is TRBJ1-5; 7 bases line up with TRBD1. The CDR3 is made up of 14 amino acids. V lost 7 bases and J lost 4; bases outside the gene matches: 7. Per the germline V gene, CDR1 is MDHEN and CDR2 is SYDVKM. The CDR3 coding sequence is TGTGCCAGCACCATGCCGGGACAGAATCAGCCCCAGCATTTT. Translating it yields CASTMPGQNQPQHF.